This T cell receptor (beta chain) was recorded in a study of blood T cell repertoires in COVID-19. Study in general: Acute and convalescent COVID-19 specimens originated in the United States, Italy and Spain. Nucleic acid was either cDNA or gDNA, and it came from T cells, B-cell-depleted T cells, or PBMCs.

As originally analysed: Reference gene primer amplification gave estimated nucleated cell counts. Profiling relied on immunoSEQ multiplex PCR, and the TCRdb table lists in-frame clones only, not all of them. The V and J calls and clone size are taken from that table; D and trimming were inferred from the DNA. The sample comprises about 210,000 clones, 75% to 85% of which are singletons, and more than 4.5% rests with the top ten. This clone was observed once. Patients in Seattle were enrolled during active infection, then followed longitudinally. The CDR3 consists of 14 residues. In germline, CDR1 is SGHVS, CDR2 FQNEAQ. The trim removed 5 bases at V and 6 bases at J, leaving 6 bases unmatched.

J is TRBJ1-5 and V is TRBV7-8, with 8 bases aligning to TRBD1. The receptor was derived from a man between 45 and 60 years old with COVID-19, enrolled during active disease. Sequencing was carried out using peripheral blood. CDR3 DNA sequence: TGTGCCAGCAGCAACCGGGACAGGAGTCAGCCCCAGCATTTT. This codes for CASSNRDRSQPQHF.